The clone carrying this T cell receptor beta chain appeared a few times. Its matching antigen is unknown. One entry per CDR3 protein, called by TCRdb with MiXCR from the PCR reads. The sample lists over 600,000 distinct CDR3 sequences; approximately 20% were seen once. The data were taken from a study of molecular identifiers for immune sequencing clone quantification. Whole-study findings and limits: Whereas clones above 20 RNA copies held under 1% of naive-cell molecules, they held over 97% of effector molecules.

The sample taken for sequencing was naive CD8+ T cells from blood, with Jurkat cell RNA spiked in. The subset: FACS-sorted CD8+CD4-CCR7+CD45RA+ naive T cells. This receptor was taken from a human donor in good health. Some libraries in this study had Jurkat cell RNA spiked in.

The CDR3 coding sequence is TGTGCCAGCAGCTTAGTGGGACAGGGAAAAGAAAAACTGTTTTTT. Amino acid sequence: CASSLVGQGKEKLFF. V and J are TRBV7-9 and TRBJ1-4, with 9 bases fitting TRBD1. Germline V gene data show CDR1 as SEHNR and CDR2 as FQNEAQ (reference sequence). This CDR3 comprises 15 residues. The V segment lost 1 base and the J segment 8 bases; nucleotides outside the gene matches: 5.